This T cell receptor (beta chain) was sequenced during a study of cytomegalovirus exposure and HLA in healthy donors. Study-wide points: It was assumed in the presence/absence analyses that sequencing depth was roughly uniform across donors.

This clone turned up a few times. Its antigen remains unknown. PCR employed 60 Vbeta and 13 Jbeta primers. Produced via immunoSEQ multiplex PCR; TCRdb's table is partial and in-frame only. This table has more than 75,000 clones, approximately 79% appearing once. Per germline, CDR1 MGHRA and CDR2 YSYEKL. There are 16 residues in the CDR3. V lost 2 bases and J lost 4; bases outside the gene matches: 5. V is TRBV4-1 and J is TRBJ2-3; 11 nucleotides line up with TRBD2. The TCR originated in a middle-aged woman in good health and CMV-seronegative. The material sequenced was PBMCs. The CDR3 nucleotides read TGCGCCAGCAGCCAACTGACTAGCGGGGATCCAGATACGCAGTATTTT. Its protein is CASSQLTSGDPDTQYF.